This T cell receptor (beta chain) stems from a study of memory CD4+ T cells and cytomegalovirus serostatus. Study overall: Donors were healthy Belgian adults, 9 CMV seropositive and about two dozen seronegative. Study-level results: Repertoires predicted CMV serostatus with median bootstrapped AUC of around 0.96.

Details on this clone: The target antigen is unknown.

The sort gate was single viable CD3+CD4+CD8-CD45RO+ cells for memory CD4+ T cells. Total CD4+ T cells were enriched by CD4 positive selection. TCRdb keeps only in-frame clones here, not all; method: immunoSEQ multiplex PCR. The table lists some 52,000 clones, roughly 79% of them singletons. Sequencing was performed on memory CD4+ T cells from blood. The receptor was isolated from an adult in good health and CMV-seronegative.

Here the CDR3 reads CAGLGQGARTGELFF. CDR3 bases: TGTGCCGGCCTGGGGCAGGGGGCGCGGACCGGGGAGCTGTTTTTT. The chain uses TRBV7-2 and TRBJ2-2, with 8 bases lining up with TRBD1. Germline CDR1 is SGHTA and CDR2 is FQGNSA. Trimming at V came to 11 bases and at J to 5 bases, leaving 13 bases not matched to a gene. This CDR3 is 15 amino acids long. Complete variable domain (other parts from reference TRBV7-2 and TRBJ2-2): GAGVSQSPSNKVTEKGKDVELRCDPISGHTALYWYRQSLGQGLEFLIYFQGNSAPDKSGLPSDRFSAERTGGSVSTLTIQRTQQEDSAVYLCAGLGQGARTGELFFGEGSRLTVL.